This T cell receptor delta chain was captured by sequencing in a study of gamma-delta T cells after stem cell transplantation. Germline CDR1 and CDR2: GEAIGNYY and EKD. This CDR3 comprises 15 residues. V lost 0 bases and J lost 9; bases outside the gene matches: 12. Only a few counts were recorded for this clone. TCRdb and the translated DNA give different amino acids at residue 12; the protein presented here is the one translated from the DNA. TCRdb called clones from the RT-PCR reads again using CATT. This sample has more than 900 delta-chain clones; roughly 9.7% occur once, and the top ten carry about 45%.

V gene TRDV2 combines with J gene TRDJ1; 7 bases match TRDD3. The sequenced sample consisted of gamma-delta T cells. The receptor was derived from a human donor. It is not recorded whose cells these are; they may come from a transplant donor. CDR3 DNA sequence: TGTGCCTGTGACACCGTGCCCTGGGCGGGGGATGAACTCATCTTT. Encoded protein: CACDTVPWAGDELIF.